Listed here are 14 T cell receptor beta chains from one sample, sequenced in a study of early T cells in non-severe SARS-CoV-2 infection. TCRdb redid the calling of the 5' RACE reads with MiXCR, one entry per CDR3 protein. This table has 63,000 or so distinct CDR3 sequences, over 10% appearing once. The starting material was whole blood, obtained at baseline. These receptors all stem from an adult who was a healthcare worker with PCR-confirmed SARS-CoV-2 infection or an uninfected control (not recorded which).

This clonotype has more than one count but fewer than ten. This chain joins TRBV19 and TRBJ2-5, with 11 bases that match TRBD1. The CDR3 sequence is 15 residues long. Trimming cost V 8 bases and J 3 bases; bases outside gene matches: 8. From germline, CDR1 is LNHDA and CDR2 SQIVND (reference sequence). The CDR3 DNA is TGTGCCAGTCGGACGGGACAGGGGGACAAAGAGACCCAGTACTTC. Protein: CASRTGQGDKETQYF.

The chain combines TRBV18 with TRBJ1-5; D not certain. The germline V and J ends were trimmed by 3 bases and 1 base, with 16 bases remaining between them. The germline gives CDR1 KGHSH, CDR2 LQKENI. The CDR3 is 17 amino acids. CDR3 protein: CASSPMPRPASNQPQHF. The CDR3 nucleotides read TGTGCCAGCTCACCCATGCCACGTCCTGCGAGCAATCAGCCCCAGCATTTT.

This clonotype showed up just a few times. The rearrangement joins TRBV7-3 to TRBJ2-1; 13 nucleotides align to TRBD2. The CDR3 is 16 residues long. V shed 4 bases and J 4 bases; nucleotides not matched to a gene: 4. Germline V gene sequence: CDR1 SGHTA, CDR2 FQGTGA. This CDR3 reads CASSSGLAGIYNEQFF. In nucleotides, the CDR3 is TGTGCCAGCAGCTCGGGACTAGCGGGGATTTACAATGAGCAGTTCTTC. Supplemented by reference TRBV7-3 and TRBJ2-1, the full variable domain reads GAGVSQTPSNKVTEKGKYVELRCDPISGHTALYWYRQSLGQGPEFLIYFQGTGAADDSGLPNDRFFAVRPEGSVSTLKIQRTERGDSAVYLCASSSGLAGIYNEQFFGPGTRLTVL.

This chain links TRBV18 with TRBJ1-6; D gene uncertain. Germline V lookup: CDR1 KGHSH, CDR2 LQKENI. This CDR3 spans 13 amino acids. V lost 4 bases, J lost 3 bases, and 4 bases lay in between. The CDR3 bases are TGTGCCAGCTCACTCAACTATAATTCACCCCTCCACTTT. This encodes CASSLNYNSPLHF.

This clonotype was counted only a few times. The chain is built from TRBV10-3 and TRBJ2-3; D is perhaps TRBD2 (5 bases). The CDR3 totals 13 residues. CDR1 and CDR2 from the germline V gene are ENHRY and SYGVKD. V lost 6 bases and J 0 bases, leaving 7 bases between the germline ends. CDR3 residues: CAIRGDSTDTQYF. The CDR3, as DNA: TGTGCCATCAGGGGAGATAGCACAGATACGCAGTATTTT.

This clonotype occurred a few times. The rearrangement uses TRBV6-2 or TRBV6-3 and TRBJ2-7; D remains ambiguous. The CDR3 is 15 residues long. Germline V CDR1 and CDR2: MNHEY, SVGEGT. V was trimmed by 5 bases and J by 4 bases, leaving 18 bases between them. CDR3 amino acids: CASSRLGAVGYEQYF. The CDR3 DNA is TGTGCCAGCAGTCGCCTTGGTGCGGTAGGTTACGAGCAGTACTTC.

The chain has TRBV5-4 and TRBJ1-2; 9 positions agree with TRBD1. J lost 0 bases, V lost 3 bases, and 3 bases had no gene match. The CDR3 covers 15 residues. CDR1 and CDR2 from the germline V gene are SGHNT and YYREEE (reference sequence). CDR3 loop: CASSWTGAANYGYTF. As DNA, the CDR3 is TGTGCCAGCAGCTGGACAGGGGCGGCTAACTATGGCTACACCTTC.

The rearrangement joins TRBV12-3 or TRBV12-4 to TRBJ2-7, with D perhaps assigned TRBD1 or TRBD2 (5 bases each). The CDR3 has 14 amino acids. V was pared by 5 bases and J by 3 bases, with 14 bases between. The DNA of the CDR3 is TGTGCCAGCAGTCGGAGGACGGGGCTCTACGAGCAGTACTTC. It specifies CASSRRTGLYEQYF.

The CDR3 region has the DNA TGCAGCGTTCAGGGCACCGATGGCTACACCTTC. This sequence encodes CSVQGTDGYTF. The V call is TRBV29-1, the J call TRBJ1-2, with D possibly matching TRBD1 (5 bases). The CDR3 loop spans 11 amino acids. Deletions cut 5 bases from V and 6 bases from J, with 10 bases between. Germline assignment: CDR1 SQVTM and CDR2 ANQGSEA.

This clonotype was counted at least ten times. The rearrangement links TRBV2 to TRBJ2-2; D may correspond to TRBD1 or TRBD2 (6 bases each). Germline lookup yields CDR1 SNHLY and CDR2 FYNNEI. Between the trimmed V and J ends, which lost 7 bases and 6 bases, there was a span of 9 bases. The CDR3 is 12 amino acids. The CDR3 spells CASNREAGELFF. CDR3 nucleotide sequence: TGTGCCAGCAACAGGGAGGCCGGGGAGCTGTTTTTT.

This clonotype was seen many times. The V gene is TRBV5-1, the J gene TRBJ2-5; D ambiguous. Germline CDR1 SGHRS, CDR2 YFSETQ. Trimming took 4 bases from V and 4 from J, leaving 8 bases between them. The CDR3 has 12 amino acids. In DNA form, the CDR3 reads TGCGCCAGCAGCCCGGGCCCAGAGACCCAGTACTTC. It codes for CASSPGPETQYF.

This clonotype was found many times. CDR3 in amino acids: CASSQTRGANVLTF. The CDR3 DNA reads TGCGCCAGCAGCCAAACGAGAGGGGCCAACGTCCTGACTTTC. The chain employs TRBV4-1 and TRBJ2-6, with D uncertain. The germline gives CDR1 MGHRA, CDR2 YSYEKL. The V end lost 2 bases, the J end lost 4 bases, and 6 bases lay between the germline ends. The CDR3 consists of 14 residues.

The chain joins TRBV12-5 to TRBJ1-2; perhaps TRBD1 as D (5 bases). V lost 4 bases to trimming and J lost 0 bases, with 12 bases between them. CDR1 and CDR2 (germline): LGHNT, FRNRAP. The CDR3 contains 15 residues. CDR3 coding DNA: TGTGCTAGTGGTTCGGGGGTCGGGACTAACTATGGCTACACCTTC. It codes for CASGSGVGTNYGYTF.

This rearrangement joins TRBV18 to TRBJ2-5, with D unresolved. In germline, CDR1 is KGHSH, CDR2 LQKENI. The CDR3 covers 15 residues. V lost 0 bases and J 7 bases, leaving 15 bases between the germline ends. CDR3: CASSPPSVGTGTQYF. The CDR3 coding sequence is TGTGCCAGCTCACCACCTTCAGTGGGCACGGGGACCCAGTACTTC.